A single sample gave rise to the 7 T cell receptor beta chains below, sequenced in a study of blood T cell repertoires in COVID-19. Clones were read by immunoSEQ multiplex PCR, and TCRdb kept only the in-frame ones, dropping some. Altogether roughly 430,000 clones are present, around nine tenths being singletons, with the ten largest covering 1.4%. The sequenced material came from PBMCs or T cells enriched from blood (not recorded which). Receptor source: a woman between 18 and 29 years old who had been exposed to COVID-19.

The V and J genes are TRBV28 and TRBJ2-7, with 7 nucleotides matching TRBD2. The length of the CDR3 is 14 residues. Per the germline V gene, CDR1 is MDHEN and CDR2 is SYDVKM. V gave up 1 base and J gave up 3 bases; unmatched junction bases: 3. Written as DNA, the CDR3 is TGTGCCAGCAGTTTATCGGGGGGAGGCTACGAGCAGTACTTC. Translation gives CASSLSGGGYEQYF.

V usage is TRBV4-3 and J usage is TRBJ2-3; TRBD2 aligns across 7 bases. Trimming removed 1 base from V and 2 bases from J; junction bases left unmatched: 3. Germline CDR1 is LGHNA and CDR2 is YSLEER. The CDR3 consists of 15 residues. The CDR3 DNA reads as TGCGCCAGCAGCCAAGGGGGGGGTCACACAGATACGCAGTATTTT. Amino acid sequence: CASSQGGGHTDTQYF.

This chain connects TRBV9 to TRBJ2-2; tentative D call: TRBD1 (6 bases). With 4 bases removed from V and 8 bases from J, the gap between germline ends came to 15 bases. The CDR3 is made up of 14 amino acids. Germline assignment: CDR1 SGDLS and CDR2 YYNGEE. CDR3 coding DNA: TGTGCCAGCAGCATCAGGGGTGGTCCGGGGGAGCTGTTTTTT. It is translated as CASSIRGGPGELFF.

The table lists this clone with a count of one. The rearrangement uses TRBV3-1 (or the pseudogene TRBV3-2) and TRBJ2-7; D remains unclear. The V end was cut by 3 bases, the J end by 3 bases, with 21 bases between. The CDR3 totals 17 residues. From germline, CDR1 is LGHDT and CDR2 YNNKEL (reference sequence). CDR3 loop: CASSHPKGGQFYYEQYF. The DNA for the CDR3 is TGTGCCAGCAGCCACCCTAAAGGCGGCCAGTTTTACTACGAGCAGTACTTC.

The chain couples TRBV3-1 (or the pseudogene TRBV3-2) to TRBJ2-4, with 12 bases fitting TRBD2. Per germline, CDR1 LGHDT and CDR2 YNNKEL (reference sequence). V was pared by 5 bases and J by 0 bases, with 8 bases of the junction left unmatched. The CDR3 extends over 18 amino acids. CDR3 amino acids: CASSKRTSGTLAKNIQYF. The CDR3 DNA is TGTGCCAGCAGCAAGAGGACTAGCGGGACGTTAGCCAAAAACATTCAGTACTTC.

Only one count was recorded for this clone. The chain carries TRBV19 and TRBJ1-2; 7 nucleotides align to TRBD1. The V segment lost 4 bases and the J segment 6 bases; nucleotides outside the gene matches: 5. The germline gives CDR1 LNHDA, CDR2 SQIVND (reference sequence). The CDR3 totals 13 residues. The CDR3 DNA reads as TGTGCCAGTAGTACGGACAGGAAAAATGGCTACACCTTC. Residues: CASSTDRKNGYTF. The whole variable domain, remainder taken from reference TRBV19 and TRBJ1-2, is DGGITQSPKYLFRKEGQNVTLSCEQNLNHDAMYWYRQDPGQGLRLIYYSQIVNDFQKGDIAEGYSVSREKKESFPLTVTSAQKNPTAFYLCASSTDRKNGYTFGSGTRLTVV.

The chain is built from TRBV12-3 or TRBV12-4 and TRBJ1-5; D might be TRBD1 (5 bases). This CDR3 is 13 amino acids long. Trimming removed 3 bases from V and 8 bases from J, with 11 bases in between. The CDR3 DNA reads TGTGCCAGCAGTTTTGGGGGGGGAAAGCCCCAGCATTTT. The encoded protein is CASSFGGGKPQHF.